This T cell receptor beta chain is drawn from a study of radiation and T cells in renal cell carcinoma. Here immunoSEQ multiplex PCR was the method, and the copy in TCRdb shows in-frame clones only, minus some. The table lists more than 150,000 clones, 87% of them singletons. The CDR3 sequence is 15 residues long. V lost 5 bases to trimming and J lost 6 bases; unmatched junction nucleotides: 8. CDR1 SGHAT and CDR2 FQNNGV come from the germline V gene. Time point reported: blood 2 weeks post-SBRT. Indicated treatment: 15 Gy SBRT to primary tumor, nephrectomy 4 weeks later. The receptor's source is a woman in her 50s with renal cell carcinoma. The sample here was blood, taken from a patient whose treatment included radiotherapy and nephrectomy. The chain joins TRBV11-2 to TRBJ2-3; TRBD1 aligns across 10 bases. As DNA, the CDR3 is TGTGCCAGCAGCAAATCCGGGACAGGGGTTGATACGCAGTATTTT. This sequence encodes CASSKSGTGVDTQYF.